The T cell receptor (beta chain) described here comes from a study of blood T cell repertoires in COVID-19. At the level of the study: In each case, the material was cDNA or gDNA derived from T cells, B-cell-depleted T cells, or PBMCs.

Ages ranged from about 18 to 89 years, with residence in more than 20 US areas. Symptom resolution, clearance, or two negative PCRs marked the recovered donors of Cohort 3. The V gene lost 0 bases and the J gene lost 4 bases, with 18 bases spanning the gap. CDR3 length equals 17 residues. Germline V gives CDR1 KGHSH, CDR2 LQKENI. Authors' methods: Estimated nucleated cell counts came from reference gene primer amplification. This table comes from immunoSEQ multiplex PCR, and its TCRdb copy is limited to in-frame clones, with some not included. V and J calls plus clone size are reproduced from that table; the DNA served to infer D and trimming. The data hold over 350,000 clones, with 88% observed a single time.

This sequence joins TRBV18 and TRBJ1-1, with D perhaps TRBD1 (6 bases). The clonotype comes from a woman aged 18-29 years who had recovered from COVID-19. Sample: PBMCs or T cells enriched from blood (not recorded which). In DNA, the CDR3 is TGTGCCAGCTCACCACCCTGGGACACCTCGTCGGGCACTGAAGCTTTCTTT. Translated, it gives CASSPPWDTSSGTEAFF.